The 12 T cell receptor beta chains given below trace back to one sample, sequenced in a study of T cells expressing NK-cell markers. TCRdb re-called the 5' RACE reads; one entry per CDR3 protein, DNA not given. This table holds 150,000 to 170,000 distinct CDR3 sequences. Input material: blood T cells: a sorted CD56 or NKG2C T cell subset, CD4+ or CD8+ T cells, or bulk PBMC T cells (not recorded which). Source of these receptors: a woman aged 45-65 years in good health.

The chain has TRBV28 and TRBJ2-7; the D call from TCRdb, TRBD1, cannot be confirmed without DNA. CDR1 and CDR2 from the germline V gene are MDHEN and SYDVKM. There are 13 residues in the CDR3. The CDR3 reads CASTATGGDEQYF.

The chain recombines TRBV20-1 with TRBJ2-5; TCRdb's D call, TRBD2, is unchecked because there is no DNA. This CDR3 contains 15 residues. The germline gives CDR1 DFQATT, CDR2 SNEGSKA (reference sequence). CDR3 loop: CSARDGGAGEETQYF.

The chain uses TRBV11-2 and TRBJ2-3; TCRdb reports TRBD1, a call that lacks DNA to check it against. CDR1 and CDR2 from the germline V gene are SGHAT and FQNNGV. The CDR3 covers 20 residues. The CDR3 protein is CASSHQSTFRGVLDTDTQYF.

V gene TRBV12-3 or TRBV12-4 combines with J gene TRBJ2-5; the TCRdb D gene call, TRBD2, has no DNA to confirm it. The CDR3 is 12 amino acids. CDR3 region: CASGAGVETQYF.

This chain joins TRBV19 and TRBJ2-1; the TCRdb call, TRBD2, lacks DNA for checking. This CDR3 has 14 residues. Looked up from germline, CDR1 is LNHDA and CDR2 is SQIVND (reference sequence). CDR3: CASSFGLVVQEQFF. The whole variable domain, remainder taken from reference TRBV19 and TRBJ2-1, is DGGITQSPKYLFRKEGQNVTLSCEQNLNHDAMYWYRQDPGQGLRLIYYSQIVNDFQKGDIAEGYSVSREKKESFPLTVTSAQKNPTAFYLCASSFGLVVQEQFFGPGTRLTVL.

The chain uses TRBV2 and TRBJ1-4; TCRdb indicates TRBD1, and absent DNA this call remains unverified. CDR1 and CDR2 (germline): SNHLY, FYNNEI. The CDR3 extends over 13 amino acids. The CDR3 sequence is CAISGGINEKLFF.

The chain joins TRBV7-9 to TRBJ1-1; TCRdb gives TRBD1 as the D gene, but with no DNA this cannot be confirmed. CDR1 and CDR2 from the germline V gene are SEHNR and FQNEAQ (reference sequence). The CDR3 totals 13 residues. Here the CDR3 reads CASSPRTGFEAFF.

This chain connects TRBV6-5 to TRBJ2-7; TCRdb gives TRBD1 as the D gene, but with no DNA this cannot be confirmed. This CDR3 is built from 15 residues. Germline V CDR1 and CDR2: MNHEY, SVGAGI. This chain's CDR3 is CASSYSSQGSYEQYF.

The chain is built from TRBV27 and TRBJ2-1. The germline V gene encodes CDR1 MNHEY and CDR2 SMNVEV (reference sequence). The CDR3 totals 15 residues. This CDR3 is CASSLDGVTYNEQFF.

V usage is TRBV5-5 and J usage is TRBJ1-1; TCRdb's D gene call, TRBD1, goes unchecked for lack of DNA. The CDR3 is 16 amino acids. Germline V gene lookup returns CDR1 SGHKS and CDR2 YYEKEE (reference sequence). CDR3 amino acids: CASSSFLGTVNTEAFF.

The rearrangement links TRBV29-1 to TRBJ2-1; TCRdb indicates TRBD2, and absent DNA this call remains unverified. CDR3 length: 15 residues. Germline-derived CDR1 and CDR2 are SQVTM and ANQGSEA. CDR3 sequence: CSVEGVGRLWNEQFF.

The chain is built from TRBV12-3 or TRBV12-4 and TRBJ2-3; TCRdb's D call, TRBD1, is unchecked because there is no DNA. The CDR3 consists of 14 residues. CDR3 loop: CASSSVPLGDTQYF.